Here is one T cell receptor beta chain with its context. Antigen unknown. Researchers ran the PCR with 60 Vbeta and 13 Jbeta primers. Only in-frame clones appear in the TCRdb table, and some are missing; sequencing was by immunoSEQ multiplex PCR. The sample shows hundreds of thousands of clones, around 66% of them seen only once. This sample stems from a study of cytomegalovirus exposure and HLA in healthy donors. The study, taken as a whole, reports: By HLA locus, TCR association rates varied in a later analysis, with DRB1 showing the most and HLA-C the fewest.

The V gene end was trimmed by 1 base and the J gene end by 2 bases; junction bases not matched to a gene: 5. The CDR3 is made up of 16 amino acids. Per the germline V gene, CDR1 is SGHVS and CDR2 is FNYEAQ. The receptor was isolated from a female donor in good health and CMV-seronegative. This chain connects TRBV7-6 to TRBJ1-1, with 9 bases that match TRBD1. The sequenced sample consisted of PBMCs. CDR3 nucleotide sequence: TGTGCCAGCAGCTTAGTAGTGGGACAGGGAAACACTGAAGCTTTCTTT. As protein: CASSLVVGQGNTEAFF.